The rows below give T cell receptor beta chains drawn from one sample of a study of cytomegalovirus exposure and HLA in healthy donors. TCRdb's copy holds only in-frame clones and misses some; the assay was immunoSEQ multiplex PCR. The table lists under 120,000 clones, around 60% of them singletons. Sequenced sample: PBMCs. These receptor sequences come from a young man in good health and CMV-seropositive. Each CDR3 is given with its conserved first and last residue. D genes are given only for firm matches. The size entry is marked missing in some rows and otherwise reads once, few, many or a size class.

j_call v_call clone_size d_call cdr3_nt cdr3_aa
TRBJ1-2 TRBV5-6 - TRBD1 TGTGCCAGCAGCCGGTCGGGACAGGGGAACTATGGCTACACCTTC CASSRSGQGNYGYTF
TRBJ2-5 TRBV7-9 once TRBD2 TGTGCCAGCAGCCCCCGCGGGGAGGGTGAGACCCAGTACTTC CASSPRGEGETQYF
TRBJ2-7 TRBV7-3 - - TGTGGCTCCAGGGGGGTAGTCGACGAGCAGTACTTC CGSRGVVDEQYF
TRBJ1-1 TRBV18 - - TGTGCCAGCTCAGGAGCCGGGACACCGAACACTGAAGCTTTCTTT CASSGAGTPNTEAFF
TRBJ1-1 TRBV19 few TRBD1 TGTGCCAGTAGTCAAGGACAGGGGGGTCTGAACACTGAAGCTTTCTTT CASSQGQGGLNTEAFF
TRBJ1-2 TRBV6-5 - TRBD1 TGTGCCAGCAGGACAGGGGATGGCTACACCTTC CASRTGDGYTF
TRBJ1-3 TRBV6-1 - - TGTGCCAGCAGTGAAGGGACAGCGCGAAACACCATATATTTT CASSEGTARNTIYF
TRBJ2-7 TRBV27 - - TGTGCCAGCAGTTTGGGGCCCCTAAGGGAGCAGTACTTC CASSLGPLREQYF
TRBJ2-1 TRBV19 few TRBD2 TGTGCCAGTAGTATCGGACTAGTCAACTACAATGAGCAGTTCTTC CASSIGLVNYNEQFF
TRBJ2-1 TRBV5-1 few TRBD1 TGCGCCAGCAGCAAAGACAGGGGGCTGGAGCAGTTCTTC CASSKDRGLEQFF
TRBJ1-4 TRBV7-9 - TRBD1 TGTGCCAGCAGCTTAGATGCAGGGGGCGATGAAAAACTGTTTTTT CASSLDAGGDEKLFF
TRBJ2-3 TRBV5-1 once - TGCGCCAGCAGCTTGGTTCAGGGGACAGATACGCAGTATTTT CASSLVQGTDTQYF
TRBJ2-7 TRBV7-8 - TRBD2 TGTGCCAGCAGCGTCGGTAGCGGGGGGGCCAGGTACGAGCAGTACTTC CASSVGSGGARYEQYF
TRBJ2-7 TRBV2 - - TGTGCCAGCAGTGACCAGGGGGGACTTTACGAGCAGTACTTC CASSDQGGLYEQYF
TRBJ1-1 TRBV19 - - TGTGCCAGTAGTATAGATCCGGGGAGCCCTGAAGCTTTCTTT CASSIDPGSPEAFF
TRBJ2-3 TRBV5-1 - TRBD2 TGCGCCAGCAGTTCCGGACTAGCGGTGCGGGGGGATACGCAGTATTTT CASSSGLAVRGDTQYF
TRBJ1-3 TRBV10-1 - - TGCGCCAGCAGTGAGTTTGAGTGGGCCTACTCTGGAAACACCATATATTTT CASSEFEWAYSGNTIYF
TRBJ2-5 TRBV11-2 - TRBD2 TGTGCCAGCAGCTTAAGGGGCGGGGGGGACCAAGAGACCCAGTACTTC CASSLRGGGDQETQYF
TRBJ2-7 TRBV7-3 - TRBD1 TGTGCCAGCAGCCTCCCGGGACAGGGGGCGATAGAGCAGTACTTC CASSLPGQGAIEQYF
TRBJ2-5 TRBV7-7 - - TGTGCTAGCAGCTTAGGGGCAGGGAATGGAGAGACCCAGTACTTC CASSLGAGNGETQYF
TRBJ1-1 TRBV4-1 - TRBD1 TGCGCCAGCAGCCAAGGACAGGGGGTCATGAACACTGAAGCTTTCTTT CASSQGQGVMNTEAFF
TRBJ2-3 TRBV7-2 - TRBD1 TGTGCCAGCAGCACAGGGGTCCTTAGCACAGATACGCAGTATTTT CASSTGVLSTDTQYF
TRBJ1-5 TRBV19 - - TGTGCCAGTAGTATAGGAGGATACGATCAGCCCCAGCATTTT CASSIGGYDQPQHF
TRBJ2-5 TRBV7-7 - TRBD2 TGTGCTAGCAGCCCCCGACTAGCGCTCCAAGAGACCCAGTACTTC CASSPRLALQETQYF